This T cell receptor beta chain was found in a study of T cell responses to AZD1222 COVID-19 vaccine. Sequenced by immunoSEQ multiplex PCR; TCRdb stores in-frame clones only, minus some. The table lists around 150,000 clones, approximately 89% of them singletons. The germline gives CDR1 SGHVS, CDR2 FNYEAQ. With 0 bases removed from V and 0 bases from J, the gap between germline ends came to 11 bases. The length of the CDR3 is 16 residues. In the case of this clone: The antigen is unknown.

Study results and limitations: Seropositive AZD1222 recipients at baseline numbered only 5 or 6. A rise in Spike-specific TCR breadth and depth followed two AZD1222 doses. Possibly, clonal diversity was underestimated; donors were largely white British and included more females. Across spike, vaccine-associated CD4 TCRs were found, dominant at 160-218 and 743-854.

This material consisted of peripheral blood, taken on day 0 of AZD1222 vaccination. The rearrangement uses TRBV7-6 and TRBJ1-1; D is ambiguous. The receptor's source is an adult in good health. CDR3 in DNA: TGTGCCAGCAGCTTAGCGTCGGCAGCCCTGAACACTGAAGCTTTCTTT. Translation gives CASSLASAALNTEAFF. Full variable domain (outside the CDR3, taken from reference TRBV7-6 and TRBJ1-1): GAGVSQSPRYKVTKRGQDVALRCDPISGHVSLYWYRQALGQGPEFLTYFNYEAQQDKSGLPNDRFSAERPEGSISTLTIQRTEQRDSAMYRCASSLASAALNTEAFFGQGTRLTVV.